This T cell receptor (beta chain) was captured in a study of T cells expressing NK-cell markers. Looking at the study overall: Among the eight sequenced donors, seven tested HCMV-seropositive and one tested seronegative. Study-wide points: In a group of about 6 donors, dominant NKG2C+ clonotypes represented about 1.0-7.5% of CD8+ T cells.

The CDR3 is 16 residues long. The V gene's germline CDR1 is MNHEY and CDR2 SVGAGI. Remarks on this clonotype: Its antigen is not identified.

TCRdb re-called the 5' RACE reads and shows each CDR3 protein once, DNA omitted. This table holds about 180,000 distinct CDR3 sequences. The material sequenced was blood T cells: a sorted CD56 or NKG2C T cell subset, CD4+ or CD8+ T cells, or bulk PBMC T cells (not recorded which). This rearrangement joins TRBV6-5 to TRBJ1-2; with no DNA, the TCRdb D assignment of TRBD1 cannot be verified. The receptor's source is a man aged 18-69 years in good health. The CDR3 reads CASSYIGGAANYGYTF.